The T cell receptor (beta chain) described here comes from a study of human T cells and chemical hapten exposure. Losses at the gene ends were 3 bases for V and 4 bases for J; bases not matched to a gene: 11. CDR1 is SQVTM and CDR2 is ANQGSEA in the germline V gene. This CDR3 comprises 15 residues. Time point noted: healthy volunteer bleed at 2 weeks. It was unfractionated whole blood from which total RNA was extracted. Individual cDNA molecules in this library carried unique molecular identifiers. In TCRdb, the RACE reads were re-called with MiXCR into one record per CDR3 protein. The repertoire has about 45,000 distinct CDR3 sequences, 4.3% of them found once; the top ten carry roughly 1.6%. This clonotype was observed at least ten times.

J is TRBJ1-2 and V is TRBV29-1; TRBD1 matches 7 bases. The origin of this receptor is a female donor in good health. Some clones in this sample may be carry-over from other donors' samples. Sequenced input: whole blood. As DNA, the CDR3 is TGCAGCGTTGACCCCTACGGATCAGGGGGCTATGGCTACACCTTC. Protein: CSVDPYGSGGYGYTF.